These 19 T cell receptor beta chains originate from one sample sequenced in a study of early T cells in non-severe SARS-CoV-2 infection. A single record per CDR3 protein comes from TCRdb applying MiXCR to the 5' RACE reads. The table records about 67,000 distinct CDR3 sequences, around a tenth of them present only once. Material: whole blood. The origin of the receptors is an adult who was a healthcare worker with PCR-confirmed SARS-CoV-2 infection or an uninfected control (not recorded which).

This clonotype was detected many times. The chain joins TRBV7-9 to TRBJ1-2; maybe TRBD1 (6 bases). The V end was cut by 5 bases, the J end by 8 bases, with 21 bases between. Per the germline V gene, CDR1 is SEHNR and CDR2 is FQNEAQ (reference sequence). CDR3 length: 15 amino acids. CDR3 in DNA: TGTGCCAGCAGCCCACAAGGGCCGGGGGCGAGGGGCTACACCTTC. It codes for CASSPQGPGARGYTF.

The chain carries TRBV10-3 and TRBJ1-4; D remains ambiguous. Between the trimmed V and J ends, which lost 11 bases and 12 bases, there was a span of 19 bases. Per the germline V gene, CDR1 is ENHRY and CDR2 is SYGVKD. CDR3 length equals 12 residues. The CDR3 region is CAATSPGRELFF. The CDR3 DNA sequence: TGTGCCGCCACCTCCCCCGGGCGGGAACTGTTTTTT.

In this sample, this clonotype turned up many times. The V and J genes are TRBV5-5 and TRBJ1-6; the D gene is possibly TRBD1 (6 bases). The CDR3 spans 13 residues. Trimming stripped 1 base from V and 10 bases from J, with 9 bases between. CDR1 and CDR2 from the germline V gene are SGHKS and YYEKEE (reference sequence). CDR3 in DNA: TGTGCCAGCAGCTTGACAGGGCGGTCACCCCTCCACTTT. This translates into CASSLTGRSPLHF. The full variable domain, its missing parts supplied by reference TRBV5-5 and TRBJ1-6, is DAGVTQSPTHLIKTRGQQVTLRCSPISGHKSVSWYQQVLGQGPQFIFQYYEKEERGRGNFPDRFSARQFPNYSSELNVNALLLGDSALYLCASSLTGRSPLHFGNGTRLTVT.

Ten or more counts support this clonotype. J is TRBJ2-7 and V is TRBV7-9; no clear D gene. V was cut by 1 base and J by 1 base, with 5 bases left in between. Germline loops: CDR1 SEHNR, CDR2 FQNEAQ (reference sequence). The CDR3 contains 13 residues. The CDR3 DNA follows: TGTGCCAGCAGCTTAGGGTATTCCTACGAGCAGTACTTC. It is translated as CASSLGYSYEQYF.

This clonotype was seen repeatedly, ten times or more. The rearrangement links TRBV11-3 to TRBJ2-7; TRBD1 matches at 12 bases. The ends lost 5 bases at V and 9 bases at J; junction bases unmatched: 11. This CDR3 is built from 15 residues. Germline loops: CDR1 SGHNT, CDR2 YENEEA. CDR3 sequence: CASSQGTGGVTRQYF. In nucleotides, the CDR3 is TGTGCCAGCAGCCAGGGGACAGGGGGCGTTACGAGGCAGTACTTC.

This clonotype occurred many times. The V call is TRBV6-6, the J call TRBJ2-2; a weak D match, TRBD1 (5 bases). Germline lookup yields CDR1 MNHNY and CDR2 SVGAGI (reference sequence). The CDR3 length is 13 residues. V dropped 6 bases and J dropped 6 bases, with 11 bases sitting between them. CDR3: CASRSGSPGELFF. The CDR3 nucleotides read TGTGCCAGCAGATCAGGGTCCCCCGGGGAGCTGTTTTTT.

As for this clonotype: A read error may account for a junction end that differs from germline. This chain links TRBV11-2 with TRBJ2-4, with no clear D. Germline CDR1 reads SGHAT; CDR2 reads FQNNGV. There are 16 residues in the CDR3. Here the CDR3 reads CVSSPVKFLAKNIQYF. The CDR3 DNA sequence: TGTGTCAGCAGCCCTGTGAAATTTTTAGCCAAAAACATTCAGTACTTC.

The table lists this clonotype with many counts. V is TRBV6-1 and J is TRBJ2-4; 11 bases align to TRBD1. The CDR3 loop spans 18 amino acids. The germline V gene has CDR1 MNHNS and CDR2 SASEGT. V lost 0 bases, J lost 0 bases, and 4 bases stayed unmatched. Here the CDR3 DNA reads TGTGCCAGCAGTGAAGCAGGTGGGACAGGGGGAGCCAAAAACATTCAGTACTTC. It encodes CASSEAGGTGGAKNIQYF.

This clonotype was counted at least ten times. The rearrangement joins TRBV11-3 to TRBJ2-1, with D perhaps matching TRBD2 (6 bases). The CDR3 has 16 residues. Trimming left V 1 base short and J 5 bases short, with 15 bases between. Germline loops: CDR1 SGHNT, CDR2 YENEEA. The CDR3 DNA reads TGTGCCAGCAGCTTAGGGGACGGGGGAGCCCACAATGAGCAGTTCTTC. Encoded protein: CASSLGDGGAHNEQFF.

This clonotype was detected a few times. V gene TRBV13 combines with J gene TRBJ2-5, with a tentative D call TRBD2 (6 bases). Germline V CDR1 and CDR2: PRHDT, FYEKMQ (reference sequence). V was trimmed by 1 base and J by 4 bases, leaving 16 bases between them. There are 16 residues in the CDR3. CDR3 in amino acids: CASSLETRRGRETQYF. The DNA of the CDR3 is TGTGCCAGCAGCTTAGAGACGAGGAGGGGACGAGAGACCCAGTACTTC.

At least ten counts were recorded for this clonotype. The gene calls are TRBV12-3 or TRBV12-4 and TRBJ2-5; D uncertain. The CDR3 is 12 amino acids. Trimming cost V 3 bases and J 4 bases, with 6 bases left between them. CDR3 sequence: CASSLSGETQYF. The CDR3 DNA reads TGTGCCAGCAGTTTGTCGGGAGAGACCCAGTACTTC.

This clonotype was seen repeatedly, ten times or more. V gene TRBV7-9 combines with J gene TRBJ1-6; D is unresolved. CDR1 SEHNR and CDR2 FQNEAQ come from the germline V gene (reference sequence). The CDR3 has 15 residues. The V end was cut by 5 bases, the J end by 5 bases, with 13 bases between. CDR3 nucleotides: TGTGCCAGCAGCCTACTTAGTGCTAATAATTCACCCCTCCACTTT. Encoded protein: CASSLLSANNSPLHF. Complete variable domain (other parts from reference TRBV7-9 and TRBJ1-6): DTGVSQNPRHKITKRGQNVTFRCDPISEHNRLYWYRQTLGQGPEFLTYFQNEAQLEKSRLLSDRFSAERPKGSFSTLEIQRTEQGDSAMYLCASSLLSANNSPLHFGNGTRLTVT.

In this sample, this clonotype turned up a few times. The chain recombines TRBV5-6 with TRBJ2-3; 16 nucleotides match TRBD2. Germline CDR1 reads SGHDT; CDR2 reads YYEEEE. With 3 bases clipped from V and 0 bases from J, the junction kept 10 bases outside the gene matches. The CDR3 is 20 residues long. The CDR3 region has the DNA TGTGCCAGCAGCTCCCGACCGGGACTAGCGGGAGGGGTTAGCACAGATACGCAGTATTTT. It encodes CASSSRPGLAGGVSTDTQYF.

This clonotype has a count of ten or more. This chain connects TRBV10-1 to TRBJ2-7; perhaps TRBD2 as D (5 bases). Trimming removed 4 bases at V and 3 bases at J, with 10 bases between. The CDR3 contains 13 residues. CDR1 is WNHNN, CDR2 SYGVQD, per germline (reference sequence). Written as DNA, the CDR3 is TGCGCCAGCAGTGCTGTAGGACTCTACGAGCAGTACTTC. Protein product: CASSAVGLYEQYF.

This clonotype has a count of ten or more. The V call is TRBV7-2, the J call TRBJ2-1; D not resolved. CDR3 size: 13 residues. Trimming took 3 bases from V and 8 from J, leaving 11 bases between them. The germline CDR1 and CDR2 sequences are SGHTA and FQGNSA. CDR3 sequence (DNA): TGTGCCAGCAGCTTGGTAGGGAAGTATGAGCAGTTCTTC. Its protein product is CASSLVGKYEQFF.

Ten or more counts support this clonotype. This chain uses TRBV6-6 with TRBJ1-2, with TRBD1 matching over 7 bases. The CDR3 is 14 amino acids. Germline V gene lookup returns CDR1 MNHNY and CDR2 SVGAGI (reference sequence). The trim removed 6 bases at V and 7 bases at J, leaving 11 bases unmatched. The CDR3 loop reads CASSPGQVAVGYTF. The CDR3 nucleotides read TGTGCCAGCAGCCCCGGACAGGTCGCCGTTGGCTACACCTTC.

The CDR3 nucleotides are TGTGCCAGCAAGCCATTGGGTGTTTGGGGTTTGGATGGAAACACCATATATTTT. It translates to CASKPLGVWGLDGNTIYF. The V and J genes are TRBV6-1 and TRBJ1-3; no definite D call. The CDR3 loop spans 18 amino acids. The V gene lost 7 bases and the J gene lost 3 bases, with 25 bases spanning the gap. In germline, CDR1 is MNHNS, CDR2 SASEGT.

A few counts support this clonotype. The gene calls are TRBV6-6 and TRBJ2-1; 12 nucleotides match TRBD1. The CDR3 covers 17 residues. V trimming: 1 base; J trimming: 8 bases; junction bases outside the gene matches: 9. Germline-derived CDR1 and CDR2 are MNHNY and SVGAGI (reference sequence). DNA for the CDR3: TGTGCCAGCAGTTACTTACCGGGACAGGGGGCGAAGGATGAGCAGTTCTTC. Its protein product is CASSYLPGQGAKDEQFF.

This clonotype appeared many times. J is TRBJ1-3 and V is TRBV12-3 or TRBV12-4; D is undetermined. The CDR3 runs 13 residues. V dropped 4 bases and J dropped 0 bases, with 4 bases sitting between them. The CDR3 coding sequence is TGTGCCAGCAGTTCGAGCTCTGGAAACACCATATATTTT. Translating gives CASSSSSGNTIYF.